These T cell receptor beta chains were read from a single sample in a study of blood T cell repertoires in COVID-19. The assay was immunoSEQ multiplex PCR, and TCRdb's table has in-frame clones only and misses some. The sample carries about 50,000 clones, less than 85% recorded once. Sequencing was done on a sample of peripheral blood. These receptors were obtained from a man aged 55 to 70 with acute or convalescent COVID-19. The CDR3 runs from the conserved cysteine through the conserved F or W. The order of the fields is V gene, D gene, clone size, CDR3 length, J gene, CDR3 protein, CDR3 DNA. D genes are given only for firm matches. The listing skips clone size in some rows; elsewhere it reads once, few, many or a size class.

V gene: TRBV9; D gene: NA; clone size: NA; CDR3 length: 15; J gene: TRBJ2-2; CDR3 protein: CASSVADSYTGELFF; CDR3 DNA: TGTGCCAGCAGCGTAGCTGATAGCTACACCGGGGAGCTGTTTTTT
V gene: TRBV20-1; D gene: NA; clone size: NA; CDR3 length: 15; J gene: TRBJ1-5; CDR3 protein: CSASAGRVSNQPQHF; CDR3 DNA: TGCAGTGCTAGTGCAGGCAGGGTGAGCAATCAGCCCCAGCATTTT
V gene: TRBV30; D gene: NA; clone size: once; CDR3 length: 14; J gene: TRBJ1-2; CDR3 protein: CAWSYISGVYGYTF; CDR3 DNA: TGTGCCTGGAGTTATATCTCAGGGGTTTATGGCTACACCTTC
V gene: TRBV19; D gene: NA; clone size: once; CDR3 length: 14; J gene: TRBJ2-2; CDR3 protein: CASSRGTDTGELFF; CDR3 DNA: TGTGCCAGTAGTAGAGGTACCGACACCGGGGAGCTGTTTTTT
V gene: TRBV11-1; D gene: NA; clone size: NA; CDR3 length: 12; J gene: TRBJ1-1; CDR3 protein: CASSPGGTEAFF; CDR3 DNA: TGTGCCAGCAGCCCGGGAGGTACCGAAGCTTTCTTT
V gene: TRBV6-2/TRBV6-3; D gene: NA; clone size: NA; CDR3 length: 13; J gene: TRBJ1-2; CDR3 protein: CASSDQGDYGYTF; CDR3 DNA: TGTGCCAGCAGTGATCAGGGCGACTATGGCTACACCTTC
V gene: TRBV11-2; D gene: NA; clone size: once; CDR3 length: 11; J gene: TRBJ1-1; CDR3 protein: CASTVGGEAFF; CDR3 DNA: TGTGCCAGCACCGTAGGGGGTGAAGCTTTCTTT
V gene: TRBV12-3/TRBV12-4; D gene: NA; clone size: NA; CDR3 length: 13; J gene: TRBJ1-5; CDR3 protein: CASSLLSNQPQHF; CDR3 DNA: TGTGCCAGCAGTTTACTGAGCAATCAGCCCCAGCATTTT
V gene: TRBV2; D gene: NA; clone size: NA; CDR3 length: 15; J gene: TRBJ1-3; CDR3 protein: CASSRPDSSGNTIYF; CDR3 DNA: TGTGCCAGCAGTAGGCCGGACAGCTCTGGAAACACCATATATTTT
V gene: TRBV5-1; D gene: TRBD1; clone size: NA; CDR3 length: 13; J gene: TRBJ1-2; CDR3 protein: CASSLGQAAGYTF; CDR3 DNA: TGCGCCAGCAGCCTTGGACAGGCGGCCGGCTACACCTTC
V gene: TRBV6-1; D gene: NA; clone size: NA; CDR3 length: 13; J gene: TRBJ1-2; CDR3 protein: CASSEQSDYGYTF; CDR3 DNA: TGTGCCAGCAGTGAACAGTCAGACTATGGCTACACCTTC
V gene: TRBV2; D gene: NA; clone size: NA; CDR3 length: 14; J gene: TRBJ2-2; CDR3 protein: CASSVTGNTGELFF; CDR3 DNA: TGTGCCAGCAGTGTCACAGGGAACACCGGGGAGCTGTTTTTT
V gene: TRBV11-3; D gene: NA; clone size: NA; CDR3 length: 14; J gene: TRBJ1-1; CDR3 protein: CASSPAGARTEAFF; CDR3 DNA: TGTGCCAGCAGCCCCGCGGGGGCGCGCACTGAAGCTTTCTTT
V gene: TRBV3-1/TRBV3-2; D gene: NA; clone size: NA; CDR3 length: 12; J gene: TRBJ2-1; CDR3 protein: CTSSQKRDEQFF; CDR3 DNA: TGTACCAGCAGTCAGAAACGGGATGAGCAGTTCTTC
V gene: TRBV14; D gene: TRBD2; clone size: NA; CDR3 length: 17; J gene: TRBJ2-5; CDR3 protein: CASSPRGTRRGQETQYF; CDR3 DNA: TGTGCCAGCAGCCCGCGCGGGACTAGGAGGGGCCAAGAGACCCAGTACTTC
V gene: TRBV2; D gene: NA; clone size: NA; CDR3 length: 15; J gene: TRBJ2-6; CDR3 protein: CASSVGFSGANVLTF; CDR3 DNA: TGTGCCAGCAGTGTGGGCTTCTCTGGGGCCAACGTCCTGACTTTC
V gene: TRBV19; D gene: TRBD1; clone size: NA; CDR3 length: 15; J gene: TRBJ1-2; CDR3 protein: CASSIGTGKAYGYTF; CDR3 DNA: TGTGCCAGTAGTATTGGGACAGGGAAGGCCTATGGCTACACCTTC
V gene: TRBV10-3; D gene: TRBD1; clone size: NA; CDR3 length: 15; J gene: TRBJ2-5; CDR3 protein: CAISRTGGWQETQYF; CDR3 DNA: TGTGCCATCAGTCGGACAGGGGGGTGGCAAGAGACCCAGTACTTC
V gene: TRBV3-1/TRBV3-2; D gene: NA; clone size: NA; CDR3 length: 15; J gene: TRBJ2-7; CDR3 protein: CASSQESRGVNEQYF; CDR3 DNA: TGTGCCAGCAGCCAAGAAAGCAGGGGGGTAAACGAGCAGTACTTC
V gene: TRBV5-1; D gene: NA; clone size: NA; CDR3 length: 14; J gene: TRBJ2-2; CDR3 protein: CASSLQVMVGELFF; CDR3 DNA: TGCGCCAGCAGCCTGCAGGTTATGGTGGGGGAGCTGTTTTTT
V gene: TRBV10-1; D gene: NA; clone size: NA; CDR3 length: 17; J gene: TRBJ1-1; CDR3 protein: CASSRRGGGTMNTEAFF; CDR3 DNA: TGCGCCAGCAGTCGAAGGGGAGGGGGGACCATGAACACTGAAGCTTTCTTT
V gene: TRBV4-1; D gene: NA; clone size: NA; CDR3 length: 13; J gene: TRBJ1-1; CDR3 protein: CASSQVGDTEAFF; CDR3 DNA: TGCGCCAGCAGCCAAGTAGGGGACACTGAAGCTTTCTTT